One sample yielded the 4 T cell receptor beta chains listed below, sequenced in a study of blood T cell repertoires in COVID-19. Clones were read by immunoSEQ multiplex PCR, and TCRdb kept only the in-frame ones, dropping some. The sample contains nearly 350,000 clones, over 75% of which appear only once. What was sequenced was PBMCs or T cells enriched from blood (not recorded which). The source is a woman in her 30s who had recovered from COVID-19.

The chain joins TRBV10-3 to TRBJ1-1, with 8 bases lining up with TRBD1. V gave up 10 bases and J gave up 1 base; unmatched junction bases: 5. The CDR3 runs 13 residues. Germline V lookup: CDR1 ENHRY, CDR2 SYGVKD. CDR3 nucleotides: TGTGCCACCGAAGGACAGGGGAACACTGAAGCTTTCTTT. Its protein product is CATEGQGNTEAFF.

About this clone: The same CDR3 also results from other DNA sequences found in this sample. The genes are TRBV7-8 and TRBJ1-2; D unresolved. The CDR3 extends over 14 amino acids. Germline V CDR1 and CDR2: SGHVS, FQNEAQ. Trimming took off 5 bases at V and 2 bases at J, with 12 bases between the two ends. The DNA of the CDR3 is TGTGCCAGCAGCAGAGGCGGCAGCAACTATGGCTACACCTTC. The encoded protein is CASSRGGSNYGYTF. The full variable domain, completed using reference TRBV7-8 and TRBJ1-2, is GAGVSQSPRYKVAKRGQDVALRCDPISGHVSLFWYQQALGQGPEFLTYFQNEAQLDKSGLPSDRFFAERPEGSVSTLKIQRTQQEDSAVYLCASSRGGSNYGYTFGSGTRLTVV.

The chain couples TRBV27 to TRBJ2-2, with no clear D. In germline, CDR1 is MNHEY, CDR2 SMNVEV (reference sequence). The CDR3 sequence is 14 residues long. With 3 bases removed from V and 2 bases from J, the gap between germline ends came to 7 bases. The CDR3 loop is CASSFDINTGELFF. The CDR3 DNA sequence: TGTGCCAGCAGTTTCGACATAAACACCGGGGAGCTGTTTTTT.

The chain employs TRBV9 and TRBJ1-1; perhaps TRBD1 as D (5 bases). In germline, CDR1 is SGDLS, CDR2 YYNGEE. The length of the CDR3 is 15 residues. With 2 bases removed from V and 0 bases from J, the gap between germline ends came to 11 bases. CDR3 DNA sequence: TGTGCCAGCAGCGTGGGGGGACGGTTGAACACTGAAGCTTTCTTT. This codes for CASSVGGRLNTEAFF.